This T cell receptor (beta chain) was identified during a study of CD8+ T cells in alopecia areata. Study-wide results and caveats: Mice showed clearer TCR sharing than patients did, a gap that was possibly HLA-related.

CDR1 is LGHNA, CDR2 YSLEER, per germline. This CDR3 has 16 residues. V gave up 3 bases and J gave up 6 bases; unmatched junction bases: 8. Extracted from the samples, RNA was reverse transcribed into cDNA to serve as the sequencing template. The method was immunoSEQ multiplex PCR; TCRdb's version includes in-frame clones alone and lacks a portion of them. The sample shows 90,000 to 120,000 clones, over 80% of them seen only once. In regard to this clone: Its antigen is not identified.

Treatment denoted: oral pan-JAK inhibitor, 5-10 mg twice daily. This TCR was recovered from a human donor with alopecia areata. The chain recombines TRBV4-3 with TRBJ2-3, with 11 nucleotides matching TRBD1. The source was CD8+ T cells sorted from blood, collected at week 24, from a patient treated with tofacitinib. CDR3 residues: CASSQDRGPQADTQYF. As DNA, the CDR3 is TGCGCCAGCAGCCAGGACAGGGGGCCCCAAGCGGATACGCAGTATTTT.